These 4 T cell receptor beta chains share one sample of origin, sequenced in a study of long-term antiretroviral therapy in people with HIV. This was the immunoSEQ v3.0 assay at survey level. Profiled with immunoSEQ multiplex PCR; TCRdb holds only in-frame clones, not every one. This repertoire shows more than 15,000 clones, roughly 94% found once; its top ten account for 4.5% to 5.5%. The specimen comprised unsorted PBMCs, sampled 6 to 6.5 years after starting antiretroviral therapy. The origin of the receptors is a woman in her 50s with HIV.

V and J are TRBV15 and TRBJ1-2; a possible D gene is TRBD1 (6 bases). Trimming stripped 6 bases from V and 3 bases from J, with 14 bases between. The CDR3 is made up of 14 amino acids. Germline V gene lookup returns CDR1 LNHNV and CDR2 YYDKDF (reference sequence). CDR3 region: CATSNREGHYGYTF. The CDR3 DNA follows: TGTGCCACCAGTAACAGGGAAGGGCACTATGGCTACACCTTC.

This sequence joins TRBV11-2 and TRBJ2-7; 9 positions agree with TRBD2. V lost 0 bases and J lost 3; bases outside the gene matches: 3. Looked up from germline, CDR1 is SGHAT and CDR2 is FQNNGV. The CDR3 is 15 residues long. The CDR3 DNA reads TGTGCCAGCAGCTTAGATTGGCGGGAGGGCTACGAGCAGTACTTC. This translates into CASSLDWREGYEQYF.

The genes are TRBV27 and TRBJ2-4, with D possibly being TRBD2 (7 bases). The CDR3 is made up of 17 amino acids. The germline CDR1 and CDR2 sequences are MNHEY and SMNVEV (reference sequence). V was shortened by 10 bases and J by 6 bases, with 28 bases between the two germline ends. CDR3 sequence: CATGYEAGRGGGNIQYF. The CDR3 region has the DNA TGTGCCACAGGGTACGAAGCGGGGCGAGGAGGGGGAAACATTCAGTACTTC.

The chain is built from TRBV27 and TRBJ2-3; possibly TRBD1 for D (5 bases). The CDR3 is 15 amino acids. The V gene lost 2 bases and the J gene lost 1 base, with 10 bases spanning the gap. CDR1 is MNHEY, CDR2 SMNVEV, per germline (reference sequence). The CDR3 loop is CASSLAPRGTDTQYF. For the CDR3, the DNA is TGTGCCAGCAGTTTAGCACCCAGGGGCACAGATACGCAGTATTTT.